This T cell receptor (beta chain) was captured in a study of cytomegalovirus exposure and HLA in healthy donors. Whole-study findings and limits: Among immune exposure information, only CMV serostatus was available. A later analysis reportedly identified an Asian-associated ancestry cluster as carrying fewer N-insertions than the roughly 700-donor mean. Accurate prediction of HLA-A and HLA-B alleles (for most subjects) was reportedly achieved from TCR beta sequences.

This CDR3 region has 15 residues. CDR1 and CDR2 from the germline V gene are SGHTA and FQGNSA. V gave up 2 bases and J gave up 3 bases, with 11 bases separating them. This clone was detected a few times. No antigen is known for it. Vbeta (60) and Jbeta (13) primers were used in the PCR. Study processing details: A follow-up analysis tallied 73 million or so unique TCR beta chains, approximately 11 million shared. Generated by immunoSEQ multiplex PCR, the TCRdb table keeps only in-frame clones and is missing some. V and J calls and clone size are as listed in that table; D and trimming were resolved from the DNA. The table has 100,000 to 150,000 clones, roughly 72% seen once; the top ten hold 7.3%.

The chain recombines TRBV7-2 with TRBJ1-5, with TRBD1 as a possible D gene (5 bases). The sample was PBMCs. This clonotype originated in a male donor in good health and CMV-seronegative. The CDR3 DNA reads as TGTGCCAGCAGCTTAACACAGGTCTACAATCAGCCCCAGCATTTT. It translates to CASSLTQVYNQPQHF.